Below, 25 T cell receptor beta chains from the same sample are listed, as sequenced in a study of blood T cell repertoires in COVID-19. Assay: immunoSEQ multiplex PCR; the TCRdb copy retains only in-frame clones and omits some. This sample yields more than 15,000 clones, of which around four fifths are seen a single time; about 20% belongs to the top ten. Material for sequencing was peripheral blood. These receptor sequences come from a man aged 60-69 years with active or convalescent COVID-19.

The chain employs TRBV6-2 or TRBV6-3 and TRBJ2-3; 12 nucleotides agree with TRBD2. The V gene end was trimmed by 6 bases and the J gene end by 4 bases; junction bases not matched to a gene: 5. Germline V gives CDR1 MNHEY, CDR2 SVGEGT. This CDR3 is 15 amino acids long. CDR3 nucleotide sequence: TGTGCCAGCAGCCCACTAGCGGGAGGAGCAGATACGCAGTATTTT. It is translated as CASSPLAGGADTQYF.

V gene TRBV3-1 (or the pseudogene TRBV3-2) combines with J gene TRBJ1-2, with D possibly matching TRBD1 (6 bases). CDR3 size: 16 residues. Germline CDR1 LGHDT, CDR2 YNNKEL (reference sequence). Trimming stripped 1 base from V and 7 bases from J, with 19 bases between. The CDR3 loop reads CASSQVGEPGQRGYTF. Written as DNA, the CDR3 is TGTGCCAGCAGCCAAGTAGGCGAACCGGGACAACGTGGCTACACCTTC.

The genes are TRBV5-1 and TRBJ2-3; TRBD1 agrees at 8 bases. V shed 3 bases and J 2 bases; nucleotides not matched to a gene: 8. Germline values: CDR1 SGHRS, CDR2 YFSETQ. The CDR3 loop spans 16 amino acids. DNA for the CDR3: TGCGCCAGCAGCTCCAGAGGACAGGGCTTCACAGATACGCAGTATTTT. It translates to CASSSRGQGFTDTQYF.

The chain links TRBV27 to TRBJ2-7; TRBD1 aligns across 9 bases. J gave up 6 bases and V 5 bases, and 5 bases lay outside the gene matches. The length of the CDR3 is 13 residues. In germline, CDR1 is MNHEY, CDR2 SMNVEV (reference sequence). CDR3 region: CASSTDRGGEQYF. The CDR3 nucleotides are TGTGCCAGCAGTACGGACAGGGGCGGCGAGCAGTACTTC.

The chain uses TRBV7-9 and TRBJ2-2; possible D gene TRBD1, 6 bases. The CDR3 spans 15 residues. The germline V and J ends were trimmed by 6 bases and 3 bases, with 14 bases remaining between them. Germline CDR1 is SEHNR and CDR2 is FQNEAQ (reference sequence). The CDR3 loop is CASSPDRFDTGELFF. The CDR3 DNA sequence: TGTGCCAGCAGTCCAGACAGGTTCGACACCGGGGAGCTGTTTTTT.

The genes are TRBV7-3 and TRBJ2-3; 8 positions match TRBD2. V was pared by 4 bases and J by 2 bases, with 5 bases of the junction left unmatched. Germline V gives CDR1 SGHTA, CDR2 FQGTGA. The CDR3 contains 15 residues. This CDR3 is CASSSSGGDTDTQYF. CDR3 DNA sequence: TGTGCCAGCAGCTCCTCCGGGGGGGACACAGATACGCAGTATTTT. The full variable domain, rest sourced from reference TRBV7-3 and TRBJ2-3, is GAGVSQTPSNKVTEKGKYVELRCDPISGHTALYWYRQSLGQGPEFLIYFQGTGAADDSGLPNDRFFAVRPEGSVSTLKIQRTERGDSAVYLCASSSSGGDTDTQYFGPGTRLTVL.

This chain links TRBV2 with TRBJ1-1; D remains unclear. Germline loops: CDR1 SNHLY, CDR2 FYNNEI. The CDR3 contains 13 residues. V gave up 4 bases and J gave up 2 bases, with 8 bases separating them. DNA of the CDR3: TGTGCCAGCAGTGCGCAGTTTAACACTGAAGCTTTCTTT. Its translation: CASSAQFNTEAFF.

The chain recombines TRBV7-9 with TRBJ1-6, with 7 bases identical to TRBD1. This CDR3 is built from 15 residues. Germline V lookup: CDR1 SEHNR, CDR2 FQNEAQ (reference sequence). With V trimmed by 5 bases and J by 7 bases, 8 bases remained unmatched. The CDR3 region is CASSIPYRGNSPLHF. In nucleotides, the CDR3 is TGTGCCAGCAGCATTCCTTACAGGGGAAATTCACCCCTCCACTTT.

This clone counts as medium-sized. The V call is TRBV13, the J call TRBJ1-1; possibly TRBD1 for D (5 bases). Trimming removed 0 bases at V and 13 bases at J, with 9 bases between. From germline, CDR1 is PRHDT and CDR2 FYEKMQ (reference sequence). CDR3 length equals 11 residues. The DNA for the CDR3 is TGTGCCAGCAGCTTAGGGCAGGGTAGTTTCTTT. Amino acids: CASSLGQGSFF.

This clone was detected only a few times. V and J are TRBV27 and TRBJ1-1; D is ambiguous. The CDR3 extends over 13 amino acids. Germline V CDR1 and CDR2: MNHEY, SMNVEV (reference sequence). V was trimmed by 0 bases and J by 5 bases, leaving 7 bases between them. DNA of the CDR3: TGTGCCAGCAGTTTATCTTGGACTACTGAAGCTTTCTTT. It codes for CASSLSWTTEAFF.

The CDR3 DNA reads as TGCGCCAGCCGGACAGGGAGGGAGACCCAGTACTTC. The encoded protein is CASRTGRETQYF. The chain couples TRBV5-1 to TRBJ2-5; 8 nucleotides agree with TRBD1. The V and J ends lost 7 bases and 5 bases, in that order; junction bases with no gene match: 4. Per the germline V gene, CDR1 is SGHRS and CDR2 is YFSETQ. CDR3 length equals 12 residues.

The rearrangement uses TRBV28 and TRBJ2-7, with a possible D match to TRBD1 (5 bases). V was trimmed by 8 bases and J by 2 bases, leaving 10 bases between them. Per the germline V gene, CDR1 is MDHEN and CDR2 is SYDVKM. The CDR3 consists of 12 residues. CDR3 sequence: CASGQGPYEQYF. The CDR3 region has the DNA TGTGCCAGCGGGCAGGGCCCCTACGAGCAGTACTTC.

This chain links TRBV7-2 with TRBJ2-7, with TRBD2 as a possible D gene (7 bases). The CDR3 is 14 amino acids. V shed 6 bases and J shed 3 bases, with 15 bases lying between them. Germline loops: CDR1 SGHTA, CDR2 FQGNSA. CDR3 DNA sequence: TGTGCCAGCAGACATAGAGGGGGGGACTACGAGCAGTACTTC. Its translation: CASRHRGGDYEQYF.

J is TRBJ1-1 and V is TRBV7-9, with 7 bases matching TRBD1. Germline V gene data show CDR1 as SEHNR and CDR2 as FQNEAQ (reference sequence). The V gene end was trimmed by 5 bases and the J gene end by 2 bases; junction bases not matched to a gene: 11. The CDR3 loop spans 16 amino acids. CDR3 nucleotide sequence: TGTGCCAGCAGCCGAGGACAGGCTGCTTCCAACACTGAAGCTTTCTTT. This gives the protein CASSRGQAASNTEAFF. The variable domain in full, completed from reference TRBV7-9 and TRBJ1-1, reads DTGVSQNPRHKITKRGQNVTFRCDPISEHNRLYWYRQTLGQGPEFLTYFQNEAQLEKSRLLSDRFSAERPKGSFSTLEIQRTEQGDSAMYLCASSRGQAASNTEAFFGQGTRLTVV.

The chain uses TRBV7-3 and TRBJ1-1; D is ambiguous. This CDR3 is built from 13 residues. Germline CDR1 and CDR2: SGHTA and FQGTGA. V lost 6 bases, J lost 4 bases, and 12 bases lay in between. This CDR3 is CASSTGRSTEAFF. The CDR3 region has the DNA TGTGCCAGCAGTACGGGAAGGAGCACTGAAGCTTTCTTT.

The chain joins TRBV24-1 to TRBJ2-1; TRBD2 is a possible D gene (5 bases). The CDR3 loop spans 18 amino acids. Germline V CDR1 and CDR2: KGHDR, SFDVKD. With 0 bases removed from V and 0 bases from J, the gap between germline ends came to 14 bases. DNA of the CDR3: TGTGCCACCAGTGATTTGCGCGGTAGCGCGAGCTCCTACAATGAGCAGTTCTTC. It codes for CATSDLRGSASSYNEQFF.

The chain links TRBV7-2 to TRBJ2-3; TRBD2 matches at 12 bases. From germline, CDR1 is SGHTA and CDR2 FQGNSA. This CDR3 region has 16 residues. The trim removed 5 bases at V and 6 bases at J, leaving 9 bases unmatched. This CDR3 reads CASSPYLAGGPDTQYF. In DNA form, the CDR3 reads TGTGCCAGCAGCCCCTACCTAGCGGGAGGGCCGGATACGCAGTATTTT.

The V gene is TRBV3-1 (or the pseudogene TRBV3-2), the J gene TRBJ2-7; 8 positions agree with TRBD2. V shed 1 base and J 11 bases; nucleotides not matched to a gene: 4. The CDR3 runs 12 residues. CDR1 and CDR2 from the germline V gene are LGHDT and YNNKEL (reference sequence). The CDR3 coding sequence is TGTGCCAGCAGCCAAGTCGGGACTAGGAAGTACTTC. This encodes CASSQVGTRKYF.

This chain uses TRBV12-3 or TRBV12-4 with TRBJ2-1; TRBD1 matches 8 bases. The CDR3 spans 12 residues. The trim removed 4 bases at V and 12 bases at J, leaving 5 bases unmatched. As DNA, the CDR3 is TGTGCCAGCAGTTCGGACAGGGCTGGGCAGTTCTTC. It encodes CASSSDRAGQFF.

The chain joins TRBV19 to TRBJ1-2, with 10 bases fitting TRBD1. Germline V gives CDR1 LNHDA, CDR2 SQIVND (reference sequence). The junction had 5 bases not matched to a gene; V was cut back by 6 bases and J by 1 base. The CDR3 sequence is 15 residues long. For the CDR3, the DNA is TGTGCCAGTAGGCCGGGACAGGGGATTAACTATGGCTACACCTTC. Its protein product is CASRPGQGINYGYTF. The full variable domain, in which reference TRBV19 and TRBJ1-2 provide the parts outside the CDR3, is DGGITQSPKYLFRKEGQNVTLSCEQNLNHDAMYWYRQDPGQGLRLIYYSQIVNDFQKGDIAEGYSVSREKKESFPLTVTSAQKNPTAFYLCASRPGQGINYGYTFGSGTRLTVV.

This clone has more than one count but fewer than ten. This chain connects TRBV28 to TRBJ2-2; D gene uncertain. The CDR3 totals 16 residues. Trimming shortened V by 4 bases and J by 2 bases, and 14 bases separated the two germline ends. CDR1 and CDR2 from the germline V gene are MDHEN and SYDVKM. CDR3 DNA: TGTGCCAGCAGTTCCGTGAGACTCCGCAACACCGGGGAGCTGTTTTTT. Residues: CASSSVRLRNTGELFF.

The J gene is TRBJ2-3, the V gene TRBV27; D is perhaps TRBD2 (5 bases). The germline CDR1 and CDR2 sequences are MNHEY and SMNVEV (reference sequence). The CDR3 runs to 14 residues. Trimming took 7 bases from V and 3 from J, leaving 14 bases between them. The CDR3 nucleotides are TGTGCCAGCAAGAGGGCTCCTTCAACAGATACGCAGTATTTT. It specifies CASKRAPSTDTQYF.

This clone was detected a few times. The V and J genes are TRBV30 and TRBJ1-5; no firm D call. The CDR3 runs 13 residues. Trimming cost V 2 bases and J 6 bases, with 11 bases left between them. In germline, CDR1 is GTSNPN, CDR2 SVGIG (reference sequence). The CDR3 sequence is CAWSNEESQPQHF. Written as DNA, the CDR3 is TGTGCCTGGAGTAACGAGGAAAGTCAGCCCCAGCATTTT.

The V and J genes are TRBV12-2 and TRBJ2-3; TRBD2, the D gene given by the table, was not confirmed from the DNA. TRBV12-2 is an annotated pseudogene. The CDR3 has 12 amino acids. CDR3: CASRLDGDTQYF. In nucleotides, the CDR3 is TGTGCAAGTCGCTTAGACGGAGATACGCAGTATTTT.

The chain uses TRBV12-5 and TRBJ1-5; no clear D. The V gene's germline CDR1 is LGHNT and CDR2 FRNRAP. The CDR3 has 13 amino acids. Trimming stripped 1 base from V and 3 bases from J, with 4 bases between. The CDR3: CASGLDNNQPQHF. CDR3 nucleotide sequence: TGTGCTAGTGGTTTGGACAACAATCAGCCCCAGCATTTT.